This is a list of T cell receptor beta chains from one sample in a study of spatial heterogeneity in lung cancer. TCRdb processed the 5' RACE reads anew with MiXCR; each CDR3 protein has one entry. The data show some 110,000 distinct CDR3 sequences, more than 10% seen once. The material sequenced was PBMCs, taken at follow-up. All receptors come from a male donor with early-stage non-small cell lung cancer. Each CDR3 is given with its conserved first and last residue. A D gene is named only where the DNA matches it firmly. Size values are once, few and many counts, or a class for expanded clones, and some rows have none.

j_call d_call clone_size v_call cdr3_aa cdr3_nt
TRBJ2-3 NA NA TRBV6-5 CASSRGGTQYF TGTGCCAGCAGCCGTGGGGGAACGCAGTATTTT
TRBJ2-3 TRBD2 NA TRBV11-2 CASRYPGLGTDTQYF TGTGCCAGCAGGTATCCGGGACTAGGGACAGATACGCAGTATTTT
TRBJ1-2 NA NA TRBV12-3/TRBV12-4 CASSPTKNYGYTF TGTGCCAGCAGTCCGACAAAGAACTATGGCTACACCTTC
TRBJ1-1 TRBD1 NA TRBV5-8 CASSQTRTGFAFF TGTGCCAGCAGCCAAACCCGGACAGGGTTTGCTTTCTTT
TRBJ2-7 TRBD1 NA TRBV4-1 CASSRLQGGDEQYF TGCGCCAGCAGCCGTCTACAGGGGGGTGACGAGCAGTACTTC
TRBJ2-3 TRBD2 NA TRBV4-2 CASSQDRRSGVSTDTQYF TGTGCCAGCAGCCAAGATAGAAGGAGCGGGGTTAGCACAGATACGCAGTATTTT
TRBJ1-4 TRBD1 NA TRBV7-2 CASSLWPGQYNEKLFF TGTGCCAGCAGCTTGTGGCCGGGACAGTATAATGAAAAACTGTTTTTT
TRBJ2-7 TRBD1 few TRBV12-3/TRBV12-4 CASSLKGGHEQYF TGTGCCAGCAGTTTAAAAGGGGGCCACGAGCAGTACTTC
TRBJ1-1 NA few TRBV29-1 CSATDSVEAFF TGCAGCGCCACGGACAGCGTTGAAGCTTTCTTT
TRBJ1-2 TRBD1 NA TRBV10-3 CAISTEDRGRTPQTYGYTF TGTGCCATCAGTACAGAAGACAGGGGGCGGACCCCCCAAACCTATGGCTACACCTTC